This T cell receptor (beta chain) was found in a study of cytomegalovirus exposure and HLA in healthy donors. Findings and caveats of the study: HLA alleles showed associations with 16,951 TCR beta sequences in a later analysis, at a 0.05 false discovery rate. The classifier reportedly diagnosed cytomegalovirus status with high sensitivity and specificity.

Points on this clone: Its cognate antigen is unknown.

Both 60 Vbeta primers and 13 Jbeta primers went into the PCR. Method: immunoSEQ multiplex PCR; TCRdb's copy keeps in-frame clones and lacks some. Of more than 95,000 clones in the sample, 60% to 75% were seen once. The CDR3 is made up of 17 amino acids. Germline-derived CDR1 and CDR2 are SGHAT and FQNNGV. Unmatched junction bases numbered 9, after V lost 0 bases and J lost 4 bases. Sequencing was performed on PBMCs. This receptor was identified in a female donor in good health and CMV-seropositive. V usage is TRBV11-2 and J usage is TRBJ2-5; 9 nucleotides align to TRBD1. The CDR3 loop reads CASSLDAGQGFRETQYF. DNA of the CDR3: TGTGCCAGCAGCTTAGATGCGGGACAGGGATTTCGAGAGACCCAGTACTTC.